A single sample gave rise to the 31 T cell receptor beta chains below, sequenced in a study of blood T cells in healthy people across ages. Combining a sample-barcoded 5' primer with a J-beta primer mix, a second PCR ran for roughly 7 to 11 cycles. TCRdb reprocessed the 5' RACE reads with MiXCR, giving one entry per CDR3 protein. The table records some 640,000 distinct CDR3 sequences, approximately 30% of them present only once. Sequenced sample: blood. The receptor set was obtained from a woman older than 75 in good health.

The V call is TRBV20-1, the J call TRBJ2-3; 9 bases agree with TRBD1. Trimming took 5 bases from V and 0 from J; bases not matched to a gene: 6. Germline V CDR1 and CDR2: DFQATT, SNEGSKA (reference sequence). This CDR3 has 15 amino acids. The CDR3 nucleotides read TGCAGTGCTCTCTGGACAGGGGTCAGCACAGATACGCAGTATTTT. It yields the protein CSALWTGVSTDTQYF.

With respect to this clonotype: The junction differs from germline at one of its ends, possibly a read error. The chain combines TRBV6-5 with TRBJ1-4; possibly TRBD1 for D (5 bases). Germline V lookup: CDR1 MNHEY, CDR2 SVGAGI. This CDR3 comprises 16 residues. The CDR3 region is CASSYKAGWDNEELFF. For the CDR3, the DNA is TGTGCCAGCAGTTACAAAGCAGGGTGGGATAATGAAGAACTGTTTTTT.

J is TRBJ2-2 and V is TRBV2; the match to TRBD1 covers 8 bases. The CDR3 length is 16 residues. CDR1 SNHLY and CDR2 FYNNEI come from the germline V gene. The V and J ends lost 7 bases and 4 bases, in that order; junction bases with no gene match: 11. CDR3 region: CASMVQGQGGTGELFF. CDR3 nucleotides: TGTGCCAGCATGGTACAAGGACAGGGAGGCACCGGGGAGCTGTTTTTT.

The rearrangement joins TRBV7-6 to TRBJ1-1; D unclear. V was trimmed by 0 bases and J by 8 bases, leaving 7 bases between them. Germline V gives CDR1 SGHVS, CDR2 FNYEAQ. This CDR3 spans 12 amino acids. CDR3 sequence (DNA): TGTGCCAGCAGCTTAGCGCACGGAGAAGCTTTCTTT. It codes for CASSLAHGEAFF.

This chain uses TRBV20-1 with TRBJ2-5, with D possibly matching TRBD2 (6 bases). The J call could be wrong; TRBJ2-7 is a better fit for the DNA end. The CDR3 covers 14 residues. The V gene's germline CDR1 is DFQATT and CDR2 SNEGSKA (reference sequence). The CDR3 loop is CSATGTAKRREQYF. The CDR3, as DNA: TGCAGTGCTACAGGGACTGCCAAACGTCGCGAGCAGTACTTC.

This clonotype was detected ten times or more. At one boundary the junction diverges from the germline segment, which might be a read error. The V call is TRBV7-3, the J call TRBJ1-1; 9 nucleotides line up with TRBD1. The CDR3 runs to 15 residues. CDR1 is SGHTA and CDR2 is FQGTGA in the germline V gene. The DNA for the CDR3 is TGTGCCAGCAGCCTAACCGGGACAGGGAGGAGTGAAGCTTTCTTT. This codes for CASSLTGTGRSEAFF. Filled out from reference TRBV7-3 and TRBJ1-1, the complete variable domain reads GAGVSQTPSNKVTEKGKYVELRCDPISGHTALYWYRQSLGQGPEFLIYFQGTGAADDSGLPNDRFFAVRPEGSVSTLKIQRTERGDSAVYLCASSLTGTGRSEAFFGQGTRLTVV.

A word on this clonotype: One end of the junction varies from germline; a read error may be responsible. The chain is built from TRBV6-1 and TRBJ1-1; D may be TRBD1 (5 bases). The length of the CDR3 is 17 residues. CDR1 and CDR2 (germline): MNHNS, SASEGT. The CDR3 DNA is TGTGCCAGCACTCTCGGGGCCGGGGGGGTGAGGAACGCTGAAGCTTTCTTT. Amino acid sequence: CASTLGAGGVRNAEAFF.

This chain joins TRBV11-2 and TRBJ2-7, with 10 bases aligning to TRBD1. The CDR3 is made up of 15 amino acids. V was pared by 10 bases and J by 7 bases, with 16 bases of the junction left unmatched. Germline-derived CDR1 and CDR2 are SGHAT and FQNNGV. CDR3 sequence: CATGTGDFPYHEQYF. The CDR3 DNA sequence: TGTGCCACCGGGACAGGGGACTTTCCTTACCATGAGCAGTACTTC. The full variable domain, completed using reference TRBV11-2 and TRBJ2-7, is EAGVAQSPRYKIIEKRQSVAFWCNPISGHATLYWYQQILGQGPKLLIQFQNNGVVDDSQLPKDRFSAERLKGVDSTLKIQPAKLEDSAVYLCATGTGDFPYHEQYFGPGTRLTVT.

Turning to this clonotype: A clone one base away is much larger, so this may be a read error. The gene calls are TRBV9 and TRBJ1-2; D remains unclear. Germline loops: CDR1 SGDLS, CDR2 YYNGEE. The CDR3 loop spans 13 amino acids. The CDR3 nucleotides read TGTGCCAGCAGCGTAGAAACTAACTATGGCTGCACCTTC. This sequence encodes CASSVETNYGCTF.

This clonotype has more than one count but fewer than ten. The V and J genes are TRBV6-5 and TRBJ1-2, with 9 bases that match TRBD1. The CDR3 extends over 16 amino acids. V shed 0 bases and J 4 bases; nucleotides not matched to a gene: 6. Per germline, CDR1 MNHEY and CDR2 SVGAGI. The CDR3 spells CASSYSGTGTTYGYTF. CDR3 DNA sequence: TGTGCCAGCAGTTACTCGGGGACAGGGACTACCTATGGCTACACCTTC.

This clonotype was counted at least ten times. Germline and junction disagree at one end, which may indicate a read error. J is TRBJ2-1 and V is TRBV4-3; TRBD1 matches 7 bases. The CDR3 consists of 15 residues. Germline CDR1 and CDR2: LGHNA and YSLEER. CDR3 residues: CASSQGGESYNEQFF. CDR3 bases: TGCGCCAGCAGTCAAGGGGGCGAGTCCTACAATGAGCAGTTCTTC.

This clonotype was recorded many times. This chain links TRBV7-9 with TRBJ1-2; no firm D call. This CDR3 is 16 amino acids long. Germline V gene lookup returns CDR1 SEHNR and CDR2 FQNEAQ (reference sequence). Trimming shortened V by 5 bases and J by 0 bases, and 16 bases separated the two germline ends. CDR3 protein: CASSPNKYQPNYGYTF. The CDR3 DNA follows: TGTGCCAGCAGCCCGAATAAGTACCAGCCTAACTATGGCTACACCTTC. Combining the CDR3 with reference TRBV7-9 and TRBJ1-2 gives the whole variable domain DTGVSQNPRHKITKRGQNVTFRCDPISEHNRLYWYRQTLGQGPEFLTYFQNEAQLEKSRLLSDRFSAERPKGSFSTLEIQRTEQGDSAMYLCASSPNKYQPNYGYTFGSGTRLTVV.

This clonotype was recorded many times. The chain recombines TRBV20-1 with TRBJ1-4; 9 bases match TRBD1. The CDR3 runs 16 residues. CDR1 and CDR2 from the germline V gene are DFQATT and SNEGSKA (reference sequence). J was trimmed by 5 bases and V by 5 bases; bases with no gene match: 12. CDR3 in amino acids: CSAEIVGTGTNEKLFF. Written as DNA, the CDR3 is TGCAGTGCTGAAATTGTGGGGACAGGGACAAATGAAAAACTGTTTTTT.

This chain uses TRBV5-5 with TRBJ1-1; D unresolved. The V gene lost 0 bases and the J gene lost 6 bases, with 9 bases spanning the gap. Per the germline V gene, CDR1 is SGHKS and CDR2 is YYEKEE (reference sequence). This CDR3 has 13 residues. CDR3 amino acids: CASSLGGRPEAFF. The CDR3 nucleotides are TGTGCCAGCAGCTTGGGAGGGCGGCCTGAAGCTTTCTTT.

At least ten counts were recorded for this clonotype. The genes are TRBV4-3 and TRBJ2-1; D possibly uses TRBD1 or TRBD2 (6 bases each). In germline, CDR1 is LGHNA, CDR2 YSLEER. The CDR3 has 16 residues. Trimming left V 0 bases short and J 5 bases short, with 14 bases between. In DNA form, the CDR3 reads TGCGCCAGCAGCCAAGAATGGGGGGCCGAAAACAATGAGCAGTTCTTC. Amino acid sequence: CASSQEWGAENNEQFF.

This clonotype was found once. Written as DNA, the CDR3 is TGTGCCAGCAGCACGTCGAAACAGCTGAACACTGAAGCTTTCTTT. This sequence encodes CASSTSKQLNTEAFF. The chain links TRBV5-6 to TRBJ1-1, with no clear D. V was trimmed by 4 bases and J by 0 bases, leaving 13 bases between them. The germline V gene has CDR1 SGHDT and CDR2 YYEEEE. The CDR3 is 15 residues long.

This clonotype was counted only a few times. At one end the junction does not follow the germline gene, possibly because of a read error. This sequence joins TRBV7-2 and TRBJ1-5; D is undetermined. The germline gives CDR1 SGHTA, CDR2 FQGNSA. This CDR3 is built from 13 residues. CDR3 sequence: CASSPLVGQPRHF. The CDR3 DNA reads TGTGCCAGCAGCCCCTTAGTGGGTCAGCCCCGGCATTTT. Filled out from reference TRBV7-2 and TRBJ1-5, the complete variable domain reads GAGVSQSPSNKVTEKGKDVELRCDPISGHTALYWYRQSLGQGLEFLIYFQGNSAPDKSGLPSDRFSAERTGGSVSTLTIQRTQQEDSAVYLCASSPLVGQPRHFGDGTRLSIL.

This clonotype was recorded at least ten times. The chain couples TRBV7-2 to TRBJ2-1; 9 positions agree with TRBD2. The CDR3 has 16 amino acids. Germline trimming cut 3 bases from V and 2 bases from J; bases unmatched to any gene: 5. Germline V gene data show CDR1 as SGHTA and CDR2 as FQGNSA. The DNA of the CDR3 is TGTGCCAGCAGCTTGAGGGCGGGGGGGACCTACAATGAGCAGTTCTTC. Amino acids: CASSLRAGGTYNEQFF.

This clonotype was seen only a few times. This sequence joins TRBV20-1 and TRBJ2-3; 12 bases agree with TRBD2. Germline loops: CDR1 DFQATT, CDR2 SNEGSKA (reference sequence). The CDR3 is 16 amino acids. With 0 bases clipped from V and 3 bases from J, the junction kept 4 bases outside the gene matches. The CDR3 loop reads CSARDLGLAGTDTQYF. CDR3 in DNA: TGCAGTGCTAGAGATCTTGGACTAGCGGGGACAGATACGCAGTATTTT.

This clonotype came up once. The chain links TRBV20-1 to TRBJ1-4; TRBD1 aligns across 8 bases. The CDR3 covers 15 residues. The junction had 13 bases not matched to a gene; V was cut back by 6 bases and J by 7 bases. Germline CDR1 DFQATT, CDR2 SNEGSKA (reference sequence). DNA of the CDR3: TGCAGTGCCCCCCCCGGACAGGGATTGAGTGAAAAACTGTTTTTT. This encodes CSAPPGQGLSEKLFF.

In this sample, this clonotype turned up a few times. Possible read error: a much larger clone is one base away. The V call is TRBV20-1, the J call TRBJ2-7; 10 bases match TRBD1. Germline loops: CDR1 DFQATT, CDR2 SNEGSKA (reference sequence). This CDR3 is 15 amino acids long. V lost 5 bases and J lost 7; bases outside the gene matches: 14. The CDR3 loop is CSAPKTGGVHNEQYF. The CDR3 bases are TGCAGTGCTCCTAAGACAGGGGGCGTCCACAATGAGCAGTACTTC.

The chain recombines TRBV28 with TRBJ2-1; 11 nucleotides line up with TRBD2. This CDR3 contains 15 residues. Germline lookup yields CDR1 MDHEN and CDR2 SYDVKM. V trimming: 8 bases; J trimming: 7 bases; junction bases outside the gene matches: 10. DNA for the CDR3: TGTGCCAGCGGACTTTTAGCGGGGGGGCGGAATGAGCAGTTCTTC. The encoded protein is CASGLLAGGRNEQFF.

There are many counts of this clonotype. The chain recombines TRBV6-1 with TRBJ2-3, with 11 bases that match TRBD1. CDR3 size: 16 residues. Trimming took 2 bases from V and 3 from J; bases not matched to a gene: 4. Germline lookup yields CDR1 MNHNS and CDR2 SASEGT. CDR3 residues: CASSERWDRGTDTQYF. The CDR3 DNA is TGTGCCAGCAGTGAAAGATGGGACAGGGGGACAGATACGCAGTATTTT.

This clonotype was counted a single time. V and J are TRBV7-2 and TRBJ2-5, with D possibly matching TRBD2 (6 bases). With the DNA end fitting TRBJ2-7 better, the J assignment may be wrong. This CDR3 has 15 amino acids. Germline lookup yields CDR1 SGHTA and CDR2 FQGNSA. CDR3 residues: CASSLAVGRSSEQYF. DNA of the CDR3: TGTGCCAGCAGCTTAGCCGTCGGGAGATCCAGCGAGCAGTACTTC.

For this clonotype: A read error may explain this, as a much larger clone is one base away. The rearrangement links TRBV30 to TRBJ2-7; D is possibly TRBD1 (6 bases). The germline gives CDR1 GTSNPN, CDR2 SVGIG (reference sequence). CDR3 length equals 15 residues. CDR3 residues: CASAPPGHSVGEQDF. The CDR3 DNA follows: TGTGCGTCCGCTCCCCCGGGACACAGTGTTGGCGAGCAGGACTTC. The full variable domain, its missing parts supplied by reference TRBV30 and TRBJ2-7, is SQTIHQWPATLVQPVGSPLSLECTVEGTSNPNLYWYRQAAGRGLQLLFYSVGIGQISSEVPQNLSASRPQDRQFILSSKKLLLSDSGFYLCASAPPGHSVGEQDFGPGTRLTVT.

CDR3 in DNA: TGCAGTGCCCTTGCGGTACAGGGGGCGAACACTGAAGCTTTCTTT. It specifies CSALAVQGANTEAFF. The V gene is TRBV20-1, the J gene TRBJ1-1; 9 bases line up with TRBD1. V trimming: 6 bases; J trimming: 1 base; junction bases outside the gene matches: 9. The CDR3 loop spans 15 amino acids. Germline CDR1 DFQATT, CDR2 SNEGSKA (reference sequence).

For this clonotype: A much larger clone differs from this one at a single base, so this may be a read error. The chain joins TRBV20-1 to TRBJ2-5; 8 bases map to TRBD2. Germline CDR1 DFQATT, CDR2 SNEGSKA (reference sequence). The V segment lost 6 bases and the J segment 11 bases; nucleotides outside the gene matches: 11. The CDR3 is 12 residues long. CDR3 coding DNA: TGCAGTGCACGATCTCCGGGGGGGTTTCAGTACTTC. This gives the protein CSARSPGGFQYF.

The sample holds many counts of this clonotype. The rearrangement uses TRBV7-9 and TRBJ2-1, with 10 bases identical to TRBD1. The CDR3 consists of 15 residues. V was clipped by 4 bases and J by 7 bases; unmatched bases: 7. Germline CDR1 is SEHNR and CDR2 is FQNEAQ (reference sequence). The CDR3 loop is CASSSGQGDWNEQFF. CDR3 DNA sequence: TGTGCCAGCAGCTCTGGACAGGGGGATTGGAATGAGCAGTTCTTC.

This clonotype was seen ten or more times. The chain recombines TRBV14 with TRBJ2-3; D remains unclear. Trimming removed 8 bases at V and 1 base at J, with 10 bases between. Per the germline V gene, CDR1 is SGHDN and CDR2 is FVKESK. This CDR3 has 13 residues. The CDR3 spells CASLLRGTDTQYF. The CDR3 DNA reads TGTGCCAGCCTACTTCGGGGCACAGATACGCAGTATTTT.

The V and J genes are TRBV7-8 and TRBJ2-1; D remains unclear. The CDR3 spans 16 residues. The V gene's germline CDR1 is SGHVS and CDR2 FQNEAQ. With 1 base removed from V and 6 bases from J, the gap between germline ends came to 16 bases. CDR3 sequence reads: CASSLVLLGLSNEQFF. CDR3 sequence (DNA): TGTGCCAGCAGCTTAGTCCTCCTAGGCCTGAGCAATGAGCAGTTCTTC.

The chain employs TRBV6-6 and TRBJ2-3; 8 positions match TRBD2. Trimming took 6 bases from V and 6 from J; bases not matched to a gene: 8. The CDR3 consists of 14 residues. Germline V gene lookup returns CDR1 MNHNY and CDR2 SVGAGI (reference sequence). The CDR3 DNA reads TGTGCCAGCAGGTACGGGGGGGCCGGGGATACGCAGTATTTT. It codes for CASRYGGAGDTQYF.